A single sample gave rise to the 5 T cell receptor beta chains below, sequenced in a study of blood T cell repertoires in COVID-19. Produced via immunoSEQ multiplex PCR; TCRdb's table is partial and in-frame only. The sample contains roughly 90,000 clones, 70% to 90% of which appear only once. The sample consisted of peripheral blood. The receptor set was obtained from a man in his fifties or sixties with acute or convalescent COVID-19.

The chain is built from TRBV7-9 and TRBJ1-5, with 12 bases fitting TRBD1. After removal of 3 bases from V and 4 bases from J, the junction contained 4 bases not matched to a gene. CDR3 length: 16 residues. Per germline, CDR1 SEHNR and CDR2 FQNEAQ (reference sequence). The DNA of the CDR3 is TGTGCCAGCAGCTTTGGGACAGGGGGCAGTAATCAGCCCCAGCATTTT. Protein: CASSFGTGGSNQPQHF.

The V gene is TRBV6-5, the J gene TRBJ1-2; possibly TRBD1 for D (6 bases). Trimming shortened V by 2 bases and J by 6 bases, and 10 bases separated the two germline ends. This CDR3 spans 13 amino acids. Looked up from germline, CDR1 is MNHEY and CDR2 is SVGAGI. The CDR3 DNA is TGTGCCAGCAGTTACCCACAGGGTAATGGCTACACCTTC. It translates to CASSYPQGNGYTF.

The CDR3 loop reads CARDRGGERVNTQYF. CDR3 DNA sequence: TGTGCCCGTGACAGGGGAGGGGAACGGGTGAATACGCAGTATTTT. The chain joins TRBV30 to TRBJ2-3; a possible D gene is TRBD1 (8 bases). Germline lookup yields CDR1 GTSNPN and CDR2 SVGIG (reference sequence). Trimming cost V 8 bases and J 7 bases, with 25 bases left between them. The CDR3 extends over 15 amino acids.

The table lists this clone with a count of one. The V and J genes are TRBV6-5 and TRBJ2-3; D may be TRBD1 (6 bases). Trimming took off 0 bases at V and 3 bases at J, with 13 bases between the two ends. The CDR3 length is 16 residues. CDR1 is MNHEY, CDR2 SVGAGI, per germline. The chain's CDR3 is CASSYSTGIGTDTQYF. CDR3 DNA sequence: TGTGCCAGCAGTTACTCGACAGGAATCGGGACAGATACGCAGTATTTT.

This rearrangement joins TRBV20-1 to TRBJ1-2, with TRBD1 as a possible D gene (6 bases). There are 13 residues in the CDR3. Germline values: CDR1 DFQATT, CDR2 SNEGSKA (reference sequence). The germline V and J ends were trimmed by 3 bases and 8 bases, with 16 bases remaining between them. CDR3 sequence reads: CSASLGVGAGYTF. DNA for the CDR3: TGCAGTGCTAGTTTAGGGGTGGGGGCCGGCTACACCTTC.